These 18 T cell receptor beta chains were sequenced from one sample in a study of blood T cell repertoires in COVID-19. Repertoires were generated with immunoSEQ multiplex PCR, while TCRdb's copy carries only in-frame clones and drops some. The repertoire holds around 280,000 clones, with more than 75% as singletons. Sequenced sample: peripheral blood. These receptor sequences come from a woman aged 25-40 years who had recovered from COVID-19.

This chain connects TRBV6-2 or TRBV6-3 to TRBJ2-7; 9 bases agree with TRBD2. Germline V gene data show CDR1 as MNHEY and CDR2 as SVGEGT. This CDR3 spans 19 amino acids. V lost 0 bases, J lost 2 bases, and 14 bases stayed unmatched. The CDR3 protein is CASSYSILAGLKTPYEQYF. The DNA of the CDR3 is TGTGCCAGCAGTTACTCGATCCTAGCGGGACTGAAGACTCCCTACGAGCAGTACTTC.

The chain couples TRBV6-5 to TRBJ2-7, with TRBD1 as a possible D gene (6 bases). Trimming cost V 7 bases and J 3 bases, with 13 bases left between them. This CDR3 contains 13 residues. Germline CDR1 MNHEY, CDR2 SVGAGI. The CDR3 DNA follows: TGTGCCAGCACCACAGGGTACAGCTACGAGCAGTACTTC. Its translation: CASTTGYSYEQYF.

This rearrangement joins TRBV20-1 to TRBJ2-6, with 7 nucleotides matching TRBD1. After removal of 3 bases from V and 1 base from J, the junction contained 9 bases not matched to a gene. CDR1 and CDR2 (germline): DFQATT, SNEGSKA (reference sequence). The CDR3 runs 17 residues. CDR3 loop: CSASGGRGRSGANVLTF. CDR3 nucleotide sequence: TGCAGTGCTAGTGGTGGCAGGGGGAGATCTGGGGCCAACGTCCTGACTTTC.

As DNA, the CDR3 is TGTGCCAGCAGTTTTGGGCAGGGGCATGGCTACACCTTC. It translates to CASSFGQGHGYTF. The gene calls are TRBV12-3 or TRBV12-4 and TRBJ1-2, with D possibly being TRBD1 (6 bases). This CDR3 is 13 amino acids long. Trimming stripped 3 bases from V and 6 bases from J, with 11 bases between.

The chain couples TRBV28 to TRBJ1-4; the D gene is possibly TRBD1 (6 bases). The CDR3 loop spans 17 amino acids. V lost 7 bases, J lost 3 bases, and 21 bases lay in between. The V gene's germline CDR1 is MDHEN and CDR2 SYDVKM. CDR3 DNA sequence: TGTGCCAGCAAGAACAGGGCGGGGGTAGGGGCTAATGAAAAACTGTTTTTT. It specifies CASKNRAGVGANEKLFF.

The rearrangement links TRBV7-9 to TRBJ1-4; D not certain. V was shortened by 6 bases and J by 0 bases, with 11 bases between the two germline ends. This CDR3 contains 15 residues. Germline-derived CDR1 and CDR2 are SEHNR and FQNEAQ (reference sequence). Written as DNA, the CDR3 is TGTGCCAGCAGTCCCCGCCGGGCAACTAATGAAAAACTGTTTTTT. This encodes CASSPRRATNEKLFF.

This clone was seen just once. The chain links TRBV5-6 to TRBJ2-3; D call uncertain. The ends were cut back, 4 bases at V and 7 bases at J, with 19 bases in the middle. CDR1 is SGHDT, CDR2 YYEEEE, per germline. The CDR3 is made up of 15 amino acids. The CDR3 region has the DNA TGTGCCAGCAGCCTACCGGTAACCAGCGTGAATACGCAGTATTTT. Its translation: CASSLPVTSVNTQYF.

V and J are TRBV6-5 and TRBJ1-2, with 8 bases identical to TRBD1. Germline CDR1 and CDR2: MNHEY and SVGAGI. V shed 4 bases, J shed 6 bases, and the junction held 7 bases outside the gene matches. The CDR3 loop spans 14 amino acids. The CDR3 reads CASSWSDRANGYTF. The DNA of the CDR3 is TGTGCCAGCAGTTGGTCGGACAGGGCAAATGGCTACACCTTC.

This clone appeared a single time. The V gene is TRBV7-2, the J gene TRBJ2-7; D call uncertain. Germline values: CDR1 SGHTA, CDR2 FQGNSA. The CDR3 has 15 residues. V lost 4 bases and J 1 base, leaving 14 bases between the germline ends. CDR3 DNA sequence: TGTGCCAGCAGCTCTAGTCTAGGCGGTTCCTACGAGCAGTACTTC. Translation gives CASSSSLGGSYEQYF.

The rearrangement joins TRBV19 to TRBJ2-7, with a tentative D call TRBD2 (5 bases). Germline loops: CDR1 LNHDA, CDR2 SQIVND (reference sequence). This CDR3 has 10 amino acids. CDR3 in amino acids: CASGTYEQYF. In DNA, the CDR3 is TGTGCTTCCGGGACCTACGAGCAGTACTTC. The full variable domain, completed using reference TRBV19 and TRBJ2-7, is DGGITQSPKYLFRKEGQNVTLSCEQNLNHDAMYWYRQDPGQGLRLIYYSQIVNDFQKGDIAEGYSVSREKKESFPLTVTSAQKNPTAFYLCASGTYEQYFGPGTRLTVT.

The V and J genes are TRBV5-1 and TRBJ2-3; D unclear. Trimming took off 4 bases at V and 0 bases at J, with 3 bases between the two ends. The CDR3 runs 12 residues. CDR1 is SGHRS, CDR2 YFSETQ, per germline. The CDR3 region is CASSLSTDTQYF. CDR3 coding DNA: TGCGCCAGCAGCCTAAGCACAGATACGCAGTATTTT.

This sequence joins TRBV27 and TRBJ2-5, with D possibly being TRBD1 (6 bases). Trimming shortened V by 5 bases and J by 5 bases, and 12 bases separated the two germline ends. Germline V gene sequence: CDR1 MNHEY, CDR2 SMNVEV (reference sequence). This CDR3 is built from 13 residues. The DNA of the CDR3 is TGTGCCAGCAGTCTGGGAACAGGGGAGACCCAGTACTTC. Amino acids: CASSLGTGETQYF.

V and J are TRBV5-8 and TRBJ1-1; the match to TRBD1 covers 8 bases. Losses at the gene ends were 0 bases for V and 8 bases for J; bases not matched to a gene: 3. CDR1 is SGHTS, CDR2 YDEGEE, per germline. CDR3 length: 13 residues. Here the CDR3 DNA reads TGTGCCAGCAGCTTGGCTGGGGACAGGGAAGCTTTCTTT. It encodes CASSLAGDREAFF.

This rearrangement joins TRBV15 to TRBJ1-5; D gene unclear. Trimming shortened V by 5 bases and J by 4 bases, and 12 bases separated the two germline ends. The CDR3 covers 14 residues. CDR1 is LNHNV and CDR2 is YYDKDF in the germline V gene (reference sequence). CDR3 region: CATSLSPGNQPQHF. Written as DNA, the CDR3 is TGTGCCACCAGCCTGTCCCCCGGGAATCAGCCCCAGCATTTT.

CDR3 nucleotides: TGTGCCTGTTCCCAGCGAAATGAAAAACTGTTTTTT. It translates to CACSQRNEKLFF. The rearrangement uses TRBV30 and TRBJ1-4; D call uncertain. Between the trimmed V and J ends, which lost 6 bases and 5 bases, there was a span of 10 bases. The CDR3 is 12 residues long. The germline V gene encodes CDR1 GTSNPN and CDR2 SVGIG (reference sequence).

A few counts support this clone. The chain uses TRBV5-6 and TRBJ1-3, with 7 bases that match TRBD1. V gave up 0 bases and J gave up 6 bases; unmatched junction bases: 6. Per the germline V gene, CDR1 is SGHDT and CDR2 is YYEEEE. This CDR3 is built from 15 residues. The CDR3 protein is CASSLVTGLENTIYF. CDR3 DNA: TGTGCCAGCAGCTTGGTGACAGGGTTGGAAAACACCATATATTTT.

The chain links TRBV28 to TRBJ1-2; D is ambiguous. Germline V CDR1 and CDR2: MDHEN, SYDVKM. Trimming removed 6 bases from V and 4 bases from J, with 12 bases in between. This CDR3 spans 13 amino acids. Here the CDR3 reads CASSPGSAYGYTF. CDR3 bases: TGTGCCAGCAGCCCAGGTTCCGCCTATGGCTACACCTTC.

This sequence joins TRBV5-3 and TRBJ1-6; 10 nucleotides agree with TRBD1. TRBV5-3 is an open reading frame whose function is uncertain. The CDR3 length is 16 residues. The V and J ends lost 3 bases and 6 bases, in that order; junction bases with no gene match: 6. The CDR3 reads CARSCSTGGCNSPLHF. For the CDR3, the DNA is TGTGCCAGAAGCTGTTCGACAGGGGGCTGTAATTCACCCCTCCACTTT.